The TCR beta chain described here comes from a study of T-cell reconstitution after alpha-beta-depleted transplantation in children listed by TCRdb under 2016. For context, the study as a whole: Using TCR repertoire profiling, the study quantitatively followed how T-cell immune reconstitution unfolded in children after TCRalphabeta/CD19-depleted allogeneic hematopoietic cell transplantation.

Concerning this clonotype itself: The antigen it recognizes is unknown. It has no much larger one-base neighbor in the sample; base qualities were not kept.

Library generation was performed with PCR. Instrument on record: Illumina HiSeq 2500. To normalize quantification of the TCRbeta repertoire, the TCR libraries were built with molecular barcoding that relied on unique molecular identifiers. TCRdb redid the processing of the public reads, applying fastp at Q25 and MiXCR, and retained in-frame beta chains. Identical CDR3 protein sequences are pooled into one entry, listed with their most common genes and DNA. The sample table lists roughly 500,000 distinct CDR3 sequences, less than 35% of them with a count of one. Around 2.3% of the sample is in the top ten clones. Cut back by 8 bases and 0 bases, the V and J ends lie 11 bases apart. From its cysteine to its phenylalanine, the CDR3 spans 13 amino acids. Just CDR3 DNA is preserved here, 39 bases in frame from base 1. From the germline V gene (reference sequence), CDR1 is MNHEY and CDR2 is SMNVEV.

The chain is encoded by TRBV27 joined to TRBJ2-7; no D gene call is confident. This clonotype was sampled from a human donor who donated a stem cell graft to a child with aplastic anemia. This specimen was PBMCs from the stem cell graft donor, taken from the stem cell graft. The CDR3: CASAPAASYEQYF. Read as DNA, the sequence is TGTGCCAGCGCCCCCGCTGCCTCCTACGAGCAGTACTTC.